This T cell receptor (beta chain) was documented in a study of blood T cell repertoires in COVID-19. CDR1 is MNHEY, CDR2 SVGAGI, per germline. The length of the CDR3 is 14 residues. Trimming shortened V by 0 bases and J by 7 bases, and 12 bases separated the two germline ends. Some clones are missing from TCRdb's copy, which holds only in-frame ones; the method was immunoSEQ multiplex PCR. The data show about 280,000 clones, approximately 91% seen once. Sequenced sample: peripheral blood. This receptor was taken from a man younger than 30 with active or convalescent COVID-19. This chain uses TRBV6-5 with TRBJ1-2; TRBD1 is a possible D gene (5 bases). Here the CDR3 DNA reads TGTGCCAGCAGTTACTCCCCCCGGGGGGTTGGCTACACCTTC. Its protein product is CASSYSPRGVGYTF.